Each of the 27 T cell receptor beta chains below was sequenced from the same sample in a study of T cells in Graves' hyperthyroidism and ophthalmopathy. Using RNA transcripts as the source, TCR beta CDR3 regions were amplified. The HTBI primer set drove a first-round RT-PCR of the TCR CDR3. From the multiplex PCR reads, TCRdb called clonotypes with MiXCR, one entry per CDR3 protein. The profile covers 250,000 to 300,000 distinct CDR3 sequences, with about 13% appearing a single time and 7% to 9% taken by the ten largest. The sequencing input was blood. These receptors came from a woman aged 40 to 55 with Graves' hyperthyroidism.

The V gene is TRBV12-3 or TRBV12-4, the J gene TRBJ2-1, with unresolved D. The V gene lost 2 bases and the J gene lost 1 base, with 9 bases spanning the gap. This CDR3 is 15 amino acids long. CDR3 protein: CASSLSGVSYNEQFF. The CDR3 DNA is TGTGCCAGCAGTTTATCAGGAGTTTCCTACAATGAGCAGTTCTTC.

This clonotype was counted many times. The gene calls are TRBV2 and TRBJ2-3; D not resolved. The germline V gene has CDR1 SNHLY and CDR2 FYNNEI. CDR3 length: 11 residues. V was cut by 7 bases and J by 12 bases, with 14 bases left in between. This CDR3 is CASIRWRSQYF. As DNA, the CDR3 is TGTGCCAGCATTAGGTGGCGGAGCCAGTATTTT.

This clonotype was observed many times. The chain uses TRBV20-1 and TRBJ2-4, with D unresolved. V shed 4 bases and J shed 6 bases, with 10 bases lying between them. This CDR3 has 12 amino acids. CDR1 and CDR2 (germline): DFQATT, SNEGSKA (reference sequence). The CDR3 is CSAIFAGNIQYF. DNA of the CDR3: TGCAGTGCTATCTTTGCCGGAAACATTCAGTACTTC.

This clonotype was found many times. The chain recombines TRBV2 with TRBJ1-2, with D possibly TRBD1 on 5 matching bases. The V end was cut by 8 bases, the J end by 0 bases, with 22 bases between. The CDR3 has 17 residues. CDR1 SNHLY and CDR2 FYNNEI come from the germline V gene. This CDR3 reads CASPELSGQITNYGYTF. In DNA, the CDR3 is TGTGCCAGCCCTGAATTATCGGGGCAGATCACTAACTATGGCTACACCTTC.

This chain links TRBV5-1 with TRBJ2-1, with 7 positions matching TRBD2. The CDR3 runs 14 residues. The germline CDR1 and CDR2 sequences are SGHRS and YFSETQ. The V and J ends lost 4 bases and 5 bases, in that order; junction bases with no gene match: 6. The CDR3 loop reads CASSPGGVHNEQFF. As DNA, the CDR3 is TGCGCCAGCAGCCCGGGGGGAGTTCACAATGAGCAGTTCTTC.

In its sample, this clonotype was seen many times. The V call is TRBV4-2, the J call TRBJ2-1; TRBD2 aligns across 8 bases. The germline CDR1 and CDR2 sequences are LGHNA and YNFKEQ. V lost 4 bases and J lost 0; bases outside the gene matches: 5. This CDR3 spans 16 amino acids. The chain's CDR3 is CASSLLSGSSYNEQFF. The DNA for the CDR3 is TGTGCCAGCAGCCTGCTCAGCGGGAGCTCCTACAATGAGCAGTTCTTC.

This chain joins TRBV13 and TRBJ2-2; 11 nucleotides match TRBD2. Germline assignment: CDR1 PRHDT and CDR2 FYEKMQ (reference sequence). The CDR3 is made up of 18 amino acids. The V and J ends lost 5 bases and 1 base, in that order; junction bases with no gene match: 9. This CDR3 is CASSPTGLAGGNTGELFF. The CDR3 bases are TGTGCCAGCAGCCCAACCGGACTAGCGGGTGGGAACACCGGGGAGCTGTTTTTT. Using reference TRBV13 and TRBJ2-2 for the parts outside the CDR3, the full variable domain is AAGVIQSPRHLIKEKRETATLKCYPIPRHDTVYWYQQGPGQDPQFLISFYEKMQSDKGSIPDRFSAQQFSDYHSELNMSSLELGDSALYFCASSPTGLAGGNTGELFFGEGSRLTVL.

The V and J genes are TRBV28 and TRBJ2-7; possibly TRBD1 for D (5 bases). V lost 9 bases, J lost 3 bases, and 15 bases lay in between. Germline CDR1 MDHEN, CDR2 SYDVKM. The CDR3 is made up of 13 amino acids. CDR3 bases: TGTGCCAGTAGAAAGACAGTTCGCTACGAGCAGTACTTC. Translation gives CASRKTVRYEQYF.

The V and J genes are TRBV9 and TRBJ2-5; D gene unclear. The CDR3 is 13 amino acids. The V end was cut by 4 bases, the J end by 5 bases, with 12 bases between. Germline V gene lookup returns CDR1 SGDLS and CDR2 YYNGEE. CDR3 loop: CASSPPTQETQYF. CDR3 sequence (DNA): TGTGCCAGCAGCCCACCCACCCAGGAGACCCAGTACTTC. Combining the CDR3 with reference TRBV9 and TRBJ2-5 gives the whole variable domain DSGVTQTPKHLITATGQRVTLRCSPRSGDLSVYWYQQSLDQGLQFLIQYYNGEERAKGNILERFSAQQFPDLHSELNLSSLELGDSALYFCASSPPTQETQYFGPGTRLLVL.

This clonotype was counted a few times. The rearrangement links TRBV5-6 to TRBJ2-5, with D possibly TRBD1 on 6 matching bases. The CDR3 sequence is 13 residues long. V was trimmed by 5 bases and J by 2 bases, leaving 10 bases between them. Germline-derived CDR1 and CDR2 are SGHDT and YYEEEE. Written as DNA, the CDR3 is TGTGCCAGCAGATATGACAGGCAAGAGACCCAGTACTTC. It yields the protein CASRYDRQETQYF.

V gene TRBV10-3 combines with J gene TRBJ2-7, with D unclear. CDR3 length equals 14 residues. V was trimmed by 8 bases and J by 1 base, leaving 15 bases between them. Germline CDR1 and CDR2: ENHRY and SYGVKD. Here the CDR3 reads CAISPQKLSYEQYF. CDR3 DNA: TGTGCCATCTCCCCCCAGAAGCTATCCTACGAGCAGTACTTC.

This clonotype has just a few counts. J is TRBJ1-5 and V is TRBV27, with a tentative D call TRBD1 (6 bases). This CDR3 spans 15 amino acids. Germline CDR1 MNHEY, CDR2 SMNVEV (reference sequence). V was clipped by 6 bases and J by 0 bases, with 12 bases between them. The CDR3 nucleotides read TGTGCCAGCAGCTTCCAGGGGTATAGCAATCAGCCCCAGCATTTT. This translates into CASSFQGYSNQPQHF.

This clonotype has only a few counts. The chain uses TRBV30 and TRBJ2-5; D uncertain. V lost 0 bases and J lost 3, with 8 bases in between. This CDR3 is 13 amino acids long. The germline gives CDR1 GTSNPN, CDR2 SVGIG (reference sequence). The CDR3 reads CAWSVQQEETQYF. CDR3 coding DNA: TGTGCCTGGAGTGTACAACAAGAAGAGACCCAGTACTTC.

This clonotype has a count of ten or more. The chain is built from TRBV28 and TRBJ2-1, with D possibly being TRBD1 (7 bases). Germline CDR1 is MDHEN and CDR2 is SYDVKM. This CDR3 region has 18 residues. V was cut by 8 bases and J by 3 bases, with 26 bases left in between. CDR3 bases: TGTGCCAGCGGAGGGGCAGGGGGGCTGGCTAGGGGCTACAATGAGCAGTTCTTC. Amino acids: CASGGAGGLARGYNEQFF.

This clonotype came up many times. The rearrangement links TRBV12-3 or TRBV12-4 to TRBJ2-7; 10 bases are a match to TRBD1. V was clipped by 6 bases and J by 5 bases; unmatched bases: 7. The CDR3 covers 14 residues. CDR3 sequence: CASRLPGTGDEQYF. The CDR3 DNA is TGTGCCAGCAGACTCCCCGGGACAGGGGACGAGCAGTACTTC.

This clonotype was seen ten or more times. This chain connects TRBV2 to TRBJ2-1, with 11 bases matching TRBD2. V lost 5 bases, J lost 9 bases, and 9 bases stayed unmatched. CDR3 length: 15 residues. Germline-derived CDR1 and CDR2 are SNHLY and FYNNEI. The CDR3 sequence is CASSYTSGSGGEQFF. The DNA of the CDR3 is TGTGCCAGCAGTTACACTAGCGGGAGCGGAGGTGAGCAGTTCTTC.

On this clonotype: As the CDR3 is not closed by the conserved phenylalanine or tryptophan, this likely results from a read error. This chain links TRBV7-9 with TRBJ1-2; D possibly corresponds to TRBD1 (6 bases). Germline V lookup: CDR1 SEHNR, CDR2 FQNEAQ (reference sequence). The CDR3 length is 14 residues. Between the trimmed V and J ends, which lost 5 bases and 6 bases, there was a span of 16 bases. The DNA of the CDR3 is TGTGCCAGCAGCCCGATCGGGGGGGGCGATGGCTACACCCTC. It yields the protein CASSPIGGGDGYTL.

This clonotype has at least ten counts. V is TRBV5-1 and J is TRBJ1-1; D possibly corresponds to TRBD1 (5 bases). With 3 bases removed from V and 10 bases from J, the gap between germline ends came to 19 bases. Germline loops: CDR1 SGHRS, CDR2 YFSETQ. The CDR3 has 14 amino acids. The CDR3 sequence is CASSYLGDGARAFF. CDR3 nucleotide sequence: TGCGCCAGCAGCTACCTTGGGGACGGGGCTAGAGCTTTCTTT. Looking up the rest from reference TRBV5-1 and TRBJ1-1 gives the full variable domain: KAGVTQTPRYLIKTRGQQVTLSCSPISGHRSVSWYQQTPGQGLQFLFEYFSETQRNKGNFPGRFSGRQFSNSRSEMNVSTLELGDSALYLCASSYLGDGARAFFGQGTRLTVV.

This clonotype was observed a few times. CDR3 loop: CASSVNSLNEQFF. CDR3 bases: TGTGCCAGCAGCGTAAACTCCTTGAATGAGCAGTTCTTC. V gene TRBV9 combines with J gene TRBJ2-1; D not certain. Trimming stripped 1 base from V and 7 bases from J, with 9 bases between. The CDR3 is 13 residues long. Germline lookup yields CDR1 SGDLS and CDR2 YYNGEE.

This clonotype occurred many times. The chain couples TRBV6-1 to TRBJ1-2; possibly TRBD1 for D (5 bases). V was cut by 6 bases and J by 1 base, with 6 bases left in between. The CDR3 contains 12 residues. CDR1 MNHNS and CDR2 SASEGT come from the germline V gene. This CDR3 reads CASRDINYGYTF. For the CDR3, the DNA is TGTGCCAGCAGGGACATTAACTATGGCTACACCTTC.

This clonotype came up many times. The chain recombines TRBV20-1 with TRBJ2-5; 8 bases are a match to TRBD1. CDR3 length: 14 residues. V dropped 1 base and J dropped 3; count of bases not matched to a gene: 4. Germline values: CDR1 DFQATT, CDR2 SNEGSKA (reference sequence). The CDR3 DNA follows: TGCAGTGCTAGAGCAGGGACAGGCGAAGAGACCCAGTACTTC. Amino acids: CSARAGTGEETQYF.

V and J are TRBV19 and TRBJ1-6, with unresolved D. Germline assignment: CDR1 LNHDA and CDR2 SQIVND (reference sequence). Trimming cost V 5 bases and J 7 bases, with 12 bases left between them. The CDR3 is made up of 14 amino acids. The CDR3 region has the DNA TGTGCCAGTAGTGCGGACTGGGAAAATTCACCCCTCCACTTT. Residues: CASSADWENSPLHF.

V and J are TRBV27 and TRBJ2-1; 10 nucleotides match TRBD1. The ends lost 6 bases at V and 5 bases at J; junction bases unmatched: 1. Germline V CDR1 and CDR2: MNHEY, SMNVEV (reference sequence). The CDR3 extends over 13 amino acids. This CDR3 reads CASRGQGNNEQFF. CDR3 in DNA: TGTGCCAGCAGGGGACAGGGGAACAATGAGCAGTTCTTC.

This clonotype was observed at least ten times. The genes are TRBV7-8 and TRBJ1-5; weak D call: TRBD1 (6 bases). V was clipped by 5 bases and J by 5 bases, with 16 bases between them. Germline-derived CDR1 and CDR2 are SGHVS and FQNEAQ. This CDR3 comprises 15 residues. The CDR3 loop reads CASSLGGGAYQPQHF. In nucleotides, the CDR3 is TGTGCCAGCAGCCTCGGGGGGGGGGCTTATCAGCCCCAGCATTTT.

This clonotype was recorded at least ten times. V gene TRBV6-4 combines with J gene TRBJ2-1; 9 bases map to TRBD2. V was clipped by 0 bases and J by 3 bases; unmatched bases: 3. Germline V gene lookup returns CDR1 MRHNA and CDR2 SNTAGT. This CDR3 has 16 residues. CDR3 loop: CASSDSASGDYNEQFF. DNA for the CDR3: TGTGCCAGCAGTGACTCGGCTAGCGGGGACTACAATGAGCAGTTCTTC.

In this sample, this clonotype turned up many times. The CDR3 DNA reads as TGTGCCAGCAGTAACCCAGGGGAGGGTAATGAAAAACTGTTTTTT. Translating gives CASSNPGEGNEKLFF. This sequence joins TRBV12-3 or TRBV12-4 and TRBJ1-4; TRBD1 might be the D (6 bases). CDR3 length: 15 residues. V was trimmed by 5 bases and J by 4 bases, leaving 14 bases between them.

This clonotype was found many times. This chain joins TRBV4-1 and TRBJ1-1, with 8 bases matching TRBD1. Unmatched junction bases numbered 11, after V lost 3 bases and J lost 5 bases. The CDR3 has 16 residues. Germline V gene sequence: CDR1 MGHRA, CDR2 YSYEKL. DNA of the CDR3: TGCGCCAGCAGCCAGCCCCGGACAGGGCGGAGAACTGAAGCTTTCTTT. Translating gives CASSQPRTGRRTEAFF.